Following are 31 T cell receptor beta chains from one sample sequenced in a study of hypomethylating agent response in myelodysplastic syndrome. Some clones are missing from TCRdb's copy, which holds only in-frame ones; the method was immunoSEQ multiplex PCR. The data show roughly 2,200 clones, approximately 82% seen once. The sequencing here drew on bone marrow, taken before or after starting hypomethylating agent treatment for myelodysplastic syndrome (not recorded which). The receptors shown here come from a human donor with myelodysplastic syndrome.

The chain uses TRBV29-1 and TRBJ2-3; TRBD2 matches at 7 bases. Germline lookup yields CDR1 SQVTM and CDR2 ANQGSEA. The CDR3 has 14 residues. V dropped 1 base and J dropped 2; count of bases not matched to a gene: 3. The CDR3 DNA is TGCAGCGTTGAAGGCGGGAGTAACACAGATACGCAGTATTTT. Translating it yields CSVEGGSNTDTQYF.

This CDR3 is CASSSRPSRDTQYF. The CDR3 region has the DNA TGCGCCAGCAGCTCTCGTCCCAGCCGGGATACGCAGTATTTT. The rearrangement links TRBV5-1 to TRBJ2-3; the D is unclear. From germline, CDR1 is SGHRS and CDR2 YFSETQ. This CDR3 is 14 amino acids long. Trimming took off 3 bases at V and 6 bases at J, with 14 bases between the two ends.

The chain joins TRBV6-5 to TRBJ2-4, with a possible D match to TRBD1 (5 bases). This CDR3 is built from 13 residues. The ends were cut back, 8 bases at V and 6 bases at J, with 14 bases in the middle. CDR1 is MNHEY and CDR2 is SVGAGI in the germline V gene. The CDR3 DNA reads as TGTGCCAGCTTCCAGAGGCAGGGAAACATTCAGTACTTC. As protein: CASFQRQGNIQYF.

This clone was picked up one time. The rearrangement links TRBV9 to TRBJ2-1, with D unclear. The CDR3 has 16 residues. Germline values: CDR1 SGDLS, CDR2 YYNGEE. V was shortened by 0 bases and J by 3 bases, with 13 bases between the two germline ends. DNA for the CDR3: TGTGCCAGCAGCGTAGCAACATTGGGGATCTACAATGAGCAGTTCTTC. Translating it yields CASSVATLGIYNEQFF.

The chain links TRBV7-2 to TRBJ1-5, with 8 bases lining up with TRBD1. From germline, CDR1 is SGHTA and CDR2 FQGNSA. This CDR3 spans 15 amino acids. The J segment lost 6 bases and the V segment lost 3 bases, leaving 7 bases of the junction unmatched. The DNA of the CDR3 is TGTGCCAGCAGCTTGCGGACAGGGAAGGGTCAGCCCCAGCATTTT. This sequence encodes CASSLRTGKGQPQHF.

This chain uses TRBV16 with TRBJ2-5; no reliable D call. Per germline, CDR1 KGHSY and CDR2 FQNENV. V lost 6 bases and J lost 5, with 10 bases in between. This CDR3 contains 12 residues. CDR3 sequence reads: CASSQTGETQYF. CDR3 DNA sequence: TGTGCCAGCAGTCAAACTGGGGAGACCCAGTACTTC.

The J gene is TRBJ1-5, the V gene TRBV28; 10 bases are a match to TRBD1. CDR1 and CDR2 from the germline V gene are MDHEN and SYDVKM. The J segment lost 2 bases and the V segment lost 5 bases, leaving 3 bases of the junction unmatched. There are 15 residues in the CDR3. This CDR3 reads CASSIGQGGNQPQHF. CDR3 sequence (DNA): TGTGCCAGCAGTATAGGACAGGGGGGCAATCAGCCCCAGCATTTT.

The chain couples TRBV23-1 to TRBJ2-3; D is perhaps TRBD2 (6 bases). TRBV23-1 carries the ORF label, with uncertain function. The CDR3 runs to 15 residues. Trimming shortened V by 2 bases and J by 5 bases, and 14 bases separated the two germline ends. The DNA for the CDR3 is TGCGCCAGCAGTCAACCGACAGTGGGGGGAGATACGCAGTATTTT. Amino acid sequence: CASSQPTVGGDTQYF.

The chain carries TRBV7-9 and TRBJ2-3; D is unclear. Germline lookup yields CDR1 SEHNR and CDR2 FQNEAQ (reference sequence). The CDR3 totals 16 residues. Trimming shortened V by 1 base and J by 2 bases, and 13 bases separated the two germline ends. CDR3 sequence (DNA): TGTGCCAGCAGCTTAGAAGGTCTCGGCCCCACAGATACGCAGTATTTT. Translated: CASSLEGLGPTDTQYF.

The CDR3 region has the DNA TGTGCCAGCAGCGACGCGAAGCGGGGGGGTGAGACCCAGTACTTC. Translating it yields CASSDAKRGGETQYF. J is TRBJ2-5 and V is TRBV7-2; 10 bases map to TRBD2. V lost 5 bases, J lost 5 bases, and 8 bases stayed unmatched. Germline CDR1 is SGHTA and CDR2 is FQGNSA. This CDR3 is 15 amino acids long. Looking up the rest from reference TRBV7-2 and TRBJ2-5 gives the full variable domain: GAGVSQSPSNKVTEKGKDVELRCDPISGHTALYWYRQSLGQGLEFLIYFQGNSAPDKSGLPSDRFSAERTGGSVSTLTIQRTQQEDSAVYLCASSDAKRGGETQYFGPGTRLLVL.

The V gene is TRBV27, the J gene TRBJ2-3; D call uncertain. V lost 10 bases to trimming and J lost 3 bases, with 14 bases between them. The CDR3 runs 13 residues. CDR1 and CDR2 from the germline V gene are MNHEY and SMNVEV (reference sequence). CDR3 nucleotides: TGTGCCATCCGGGCCTACGGTACAGATACGCAGTATTTT. This codes for CAIRAYGTDTQYF.

The DNA for the CDR3 is TGCGCCAGCCGAGACCACAGGGTCGTGCCCGGGGAGCTGTTTTTT. Its translation is CASRDHRVVPGELFF. J is TRBJ2-2 and V is TRBV4-3, with a possible D match to TRBD1 (6 bases). Germline assignment: CDR1 LGHNA and CDR2 YSLEER. Trimming cost V 8 bases and J 6 bases, with 19 bases left between them. This CDR3 is 15 amino acids long.

The chain employs TRBV7-2 and TRBJ1-5; D is possibly TRBD1 (6 bases). Germline V gives CDR1 SGHTA, CDR2 FQGNSA. CDR3 length equals 15 residues. V lost 1 base and J 7 bases, leaving 14 bases between the germline ends. For the CDR3, the DNA is TGTGCCAGCAGCTTAGTCGGGGGGGGGCACCAGCCCCAGCATTTT. This sequence encodes CASSLVGGGHQPQHF.

This chain uses TRBV5-1 with TRBJ2-7; 7 bases match TRBD1. Looked up from germline, CDR1 is SGHRS and CDR2 is YFSETQ. This CDR3 is built from 16 residues. J gave up 4 bases and V 4 bases, and 14 bases lay outside the gene matches. In DNA form, the CDR3 reads TGCGCCAGCAGCACTGGACAGGCCGGCGTCGCTTACGAGCAGTACTTC. Its translation is CASSTGQAGVAYEQYF. The variable domain in full, completed from reference TRBV5-1 and TRBJ2-7, reads KAGVTQTPRYLIKTRGQQVTLSCSPISGHRSVSWYQQTPGQGLQFLFEYFSETQRNKGNFPGRFSGRQFSNSRSEMNVSTLELGDSALYLCASSTGQAGVAYEQYFGPGTRLTVT.

The genes are TRBV11-3 and TRBJ2-2; D is ambiguous. With 3 bases removed from V and 5 bases from J, the gap between germline ends came to 13 bases. This CDR3 contains 15 residues. CDR1 and CDR2 from the germline V gene are SGHNT and YENEEA. In DNA form, the CDR3 reads TGTGCCAGCAGCTTCTCAGACGCGTCTACCGGGGAGCTGTTTTTT. Translation: CASSFSDASTGELFF.

V and J are TRBV4-3 and TRBJ2-7; 10 bases align to TRBD1. Trimming cost V 4 bases and J 5 bases; bases outside gene matches: 11. The germline V gene has CDR1 LGHNA and CDR2 YSLEER. CDR3 length: 16 residues. The CDR3 sequence: CASSRNPGQGSHEQYF. CDR3 DNA: TGCGCCAGCAGCCGAAATCCGGGACAGGGGAGCCACGAGCAGTACTTC.

This rearrangement joins TRBV5-1 to TRBJ2-3; D is perhaps TRBD1 (6 bases). Germline CDR1 is SGHRS and CDR2 is YFSETQ. The CDR3 is made up of 15 amino acids. Deletions cut 0 bases from V and 3 bases from J, with 11 bases between. This CDR3 reads CASSLDRAETDTQYF. The CDR3 nucleotides are TGCGCCAGCAGCTTGGACAGGGCCGAAACAGATACGCAGTATTTT.

The J gene is TRBJ2-3, the V gene TRBV7-3; 10 nucleotides match TRBD2. Losses at the gene ends were 3 bases for V and 5 bases for J; bases not matched to a gene: 14. The CDR3 contains 18 residues. CDR1 is SGHTA, CDR2 FQGTGA, per germline. The CDR3: CASSFGYSSGRSGDTQYF. In DNA, the CDR3 is TGTGCCAGCAGCTTCGGTTACAGTAGCGGGAGGTCGGGAGATACGCAGTATTTT.

The rearrangement uses TRBV19 and TRBJ2-3; TRBD2 matches 13 bases. The CDR3 consists of 19 residues. The germline gives CDR1 LNHDA, CDR2 SQIVND (reference sequence). Trimming at V came to 9 bases and at J to 2 bases, leaving 17 bases not matched to a gene. The DNA of the CDR3 is TGTGCCAGCCGGGGACTAGCGGGGTCGGGGCCCACCTTCACAGATACGCAGTATTTT. Protein sequence: CASRGLAGSGPTFTDTQYF.

The rearrangement links TRBV9 to TRBJ2-3; D is perhaps TRBD1 (6 bases). Trimming removed 4 bases at V and 0 bases at J, with 15 bases between. The length of the CDR3 is 16 residues. CDR1 SGDLS and CDR2 YYNGEE come from the germline V gene. The CDR3, as DNA: TGTGCCAGCAGCCTCTTCGGGACAACTAGCACAGATACGCAGTATTTT. Amino acid sequence: CASSLFGTTSTDTQYF.

This chain links TRBV5-4 with TRBJ1-1; the D is unclear. CDR1 SGHNT and CDR2 YYREEE come from the germline V gene (reference sequence). The V gene lost 2 bases and the J gene lost 0 bases, with 14 bases spanning the gap. This CDR3 has 16 amino acids. CDR3 region: CASSFYGVPLNTEAFF. The CDR3 nucleotides are TGTGCCAGCAGCTTTTATGGGGTCCCCCTGAACACTGAAGCTTTCTTT. Full variable domain (remainder filled in from reference TRBV5-4 and TRBJ1-1): ETGVTQSPTHLIKTRGQQVTLRCSSQSGHNTVSWYQQALGQGPQFIFQYYREEENGRGNFPPRFSGLQFPNYSSELNVNALELDDSALYLCASSFYGVPLNTEAFFGQGTRLTVV.

The chain carries TRBV19 and TRBJ2-3; D not resolved. V was pared by 3 bases and J by 2 bases, with 15 bases between. This CDR3 is built from 16 residues. Per germline, CDR1 LNHDA and CDR2 SQIVND (reference sequence). The CDR3 spells CASSIHPPTPTDTQYF. CDR3 nucleotide sequence: TGTGCCAGTAGTATCCACCCACCAACACCCACAGATACGCAGTATTTT.

The sample holds one count of this clone. The chain uses TRBV2 and TRBJ1-2; 7 nucleotides align to TRBD1. From germline, CDR1 is SNHLY and CDR2 FYNNEI. This CDR3 has 13 residues. After removal of 5 bases from V and 4 bases from J, the junction contained 4 bases not matched to a gene. CDR3 in DNA: TGTGCCAGCAGTTACAGGGGTGGCTATGGCTACACCTTC. Its translation: CASSYRGGYGYTF.

The CDR3 is CASRSGTGQGHGYTF. In DNA form, the CDR3 reads TGTGCCAGCAGGTCCGGGACAGGGCAAGGCCATGGCTACACCTTC. The chain uses TRBV6-5 and TRBJ1-2; 9 nucleotides line up with TRBD1. Looked up from germline, CDR1 is MNHEY and CDR2 is SVGAGI. The ends lost 6 bases at V and 6 bases at J; junction bases unmatched: 11. The CDR3 runs 15 residues.

This clone showed up just once. The chain uses TRBV28 and TRBJ1-4; possibly TRBD1 for D (6 bases). The ends were cut back, 1 base at V and 1 base at J, with 10 bases in the middle. Germline values: CDR1 MDHEN, CDR2 SYDVKM. The CDR3 has 16 amino acids. CDR3 nucleotide sequence: TGTGCCAGCAGTTTATCCCCCAGGGGAACTAATGAAAAACTGTTTTTT. Translating it yields CASSLSPRGTNEKLFF.

The chain is built from TRBV5-1 and TRBJ2-7; D not certain. CDR3 length equals 16 residues. V was clipped by 0 bases and J by 1 base, with 14 bases between them. Germline V CDR1 and CDR2: SGHRS, YFSETQ. CDR3 sequence (DNA): TGCGCCAGCAGCTTGGATTCAGCCCCGTGGTCCTACGAGCAGTACTTC. Translation: CASSLDSAPWSYEQYF.

The chain combines TRBV29-1 with TRBJ1-2; 7 nucleotides match TRBD1. V was clipped by 0 bases and J by 4 bases; unmatched bases: 8. In germline, CDR1 is SQVTM, CDR2 ANQGSEA. The CDR3 is 15 amino acids. Here the CDR3 DNA reads TGCAGCGTTGAAGATGGGAACAGGGGCGGCTATGGCTACACCTTC. Amino acid sequence: CSVEDGNRGGYGYTF.

The chain has TRBV27 and TRBJ2-2, with 8 positions matching TRBD2. CDR1 and CDR2 (germline): MNHEY, SMNVEV (reference sequence). The CDR3 length is 16 residues. Trimming took 5 bases from V and 3 from J; bases not matched to a gene: 8. CDR3 sequence reads: CASSPRLAIDTGELFF. The DNA for the CDR3 is TGTGCCAGCAGTCCTCGACTAGCGATTGACACCGGGGAGCTGTTTTTT.

The chain links TRBV28 to TRBJ1-5; TRBD1 might be the D (6 bases). Trimming pared 4 bases from V and 1 base from J, leaving 11 bases between. CDR1 and CDR2 (germline): MDHEN, SYDVKM. The CDR3 loop spans 15 amino acids. The CDR3 region is CASSYKQGSNQPQHF. CDR3 nucleotides: TGTGCCAGCAGTTACAAACAGGGAAGCAATCAGCCCCAGCATTTT.

V is TRBV30 and J is TRBJ1-1, with D possibly TRBD1 on 5 matching bases. The CDR3 length is 11 residues. Trimming took off 5 bases at V and 6 bases at J, with 10 bases between the two ends. Germline V gene lookup returns CDR1 GTSNPN and CDR2 SVGIG (reference sequence). This chain's CDR3 is CAWGPGSEAFF. CDR3 coding DNA: TGTGCCTGGGGGCCAGGGTCTGAAGCTTTCTTT.

The gene calls are TRBV6-1 and TRBJ2-7, with D tentatively TRBD1 (6 bases). The V end lost 11 bases, the J end lost 0 bases, and 17 bases lay between the germline ends. Germline V gives CDR1 MNHNS, CDR2 SASEGT. The CDR3 contains 14 residues. The CDR3 DNA follows: TGTGCCCCGCATCCGGGACATCCCTCCTACGAGCAGTACTTC. It encodes CAPHPGHPSYEQYF.